The 24 T cell receptor beta chains reported below all come from one sample, sequenced in a study of T cell responses to AZD1222 COVID-19 vaccine. This table comes from immunoSEQ multiplex PCR, and its TCRdb copy is limited to in-frame clones, with some not included. The repertoire consists of 90,000 to 100,000 clones, with around 84% occurring once and the leading ten covering 4.5%. Here the sequenced sample was peripheral blood, taken 28 days after the second AZD1222 dose. All receptors derive from an adult who received the AZD1222 COVID-19 vaccine.

This clone was counted a single time. This chain joins TRBV5-4 and TRBJ2-3; maybe TRBD2 (7 bases). CDR3 size: 15 residues. The germline gives CDR1 SGHNT, CDR2 YYREEE (reference sequence). With 4 bases removed from V and 6 bases from J, the gap between germline ends came to 18 bases. As DNA, the CDR3 is TGTGCCAGCAGCACCTGGGGGGGGGCCGGGGATACGCAGTATTTT. Its translation is CASSTWGGAGDTQYF.

This rearrangement joins TRBV30 to TRBJ1-6; no clear D gene. Looked up from germline, CDR1 is GTSNPN and CDR2 is SVGIG (reference sequence). The CDR3 spans 12 residues. Trimming left V 1 base short and J 7 bases short, with 5 bases between. CDR3 sequence: CAWSAPNSPLHF. The DNA for the CDR3 is TGTGCCTGGAGTGCCCCGAATTCACCCCTCCACTTT.

The V and J genes are TRBV19 and TRBJ1-5; D perhaps matches TRBD1 (6 bases). Germline CDR1 is LNHDA and CDR2 is SQIVND (reference sequence). The CDR3 length is 16 residues. V was clipped by 3 bases and J by 4 bases, with 16 bases between them. CDR3 in amino acids: CASSIEGGGGNQPQHF. CDR3 DNA: TGTGCCAGTAGTATCGAGGGGGGAGGGGGTAATCAGCCCCAGCATTTT. Full variable domain (outside the CDR3, taken from reference TRBV19 and TRBJ1-5): DGGITQSPKYLFRKEGQNVTLSCEQNLNHDAMYWYRQDPGQGLRLIYYSQIVNDFQKGDIAEGYSVSREKKESFPLTVTSAQKNPTAFYLCASSIEGGGGNQPQHFGDGTRLSIL.

The J gene is TRBJ1-5, the V gene TRBV6-2 or TRBV6-3, with D possibly being TRBD1 (6 bases). Trimming took off 5 bases at V and 7 bases at J, with 12 bases between the two ends. Germline V gene data show CDR1 as MNHEY and CDR2 as SVGEGT. CDR3 length: 13 amino acids. For the CDR3, the DNA is TGTGCCAGCAGTGACAGGCCCGGACAGCCCCAGCATTTT. Encoded protein: CASSDRPGQPQHF.

The chain links TRBV19 to TRBJ2-7, with D possibly matching TRBD1 (5 bases). Trimming removed 3 bases from V and 2 bases from J, with 11 bases in between. This CDR3 is built from 14 residues. Germline-derived CDR1 and CDR2 are LNHDA and SQIVND (reference sequence). The CDR3 DNA is TGTGCCAGTAGTATCCTCACAGGTGCCTACGAGCAGTACTTC. This gives the protein CASSILTGAYEQYF.

The chain is built from TRBV5-1 and TRBJ2-5, with a possible D match to TRBD1 (6 bases). Per the germline V gene, CDR1 is SGHRS and CDR2 is YFSETQ. The CDR3 runs 15 residues. Trimming cost V 4 bases and J 5 bases, with 18 bases left between them. CDR3 protein: CASSVGDTARETQYF. In DNA form, the CDR3 reads TGCGCCAGCAGCGTAGGGGACACTGCTAGGGAGACCCAGTACTTC.

The V gene is TRBV28, the J gene TRBJ2-7; D unresolved. Trimming removed 6 bases from V and 7 bases from J, with 10 bases in between. The CDR3 consists of 11 residues. The germline V gene has CDR1 MDHEN and CDR2 SYDVKM. CDR3: CASSITEEQYF. DNA for the CDR3: TGTGCCAGCAGCATAACAGAGGAGCAGTACTTC.

This chain connects TRBV28 to TRBJ2-3; D gene uncertain. Germline CDR1 and CDR2: MDHEN and SYDVKM. The CDR3 totals 15 residues. Deletions cut 5 bases from V and 0 bases from J, with 12 bases between. In DNA, the CDR3 is TGTGCCAGCAGTCACCCCGCCCCTAGCACAGATACGCAGTATTTT. The encoded protein is CASSHPAPSTDTQYF.

Turning to this clone: The sample holds other DNA sequences that translate to the same CDR3. This chain connects TRBV10-3 to TRBJ1-3; TRBD1 aligns across 7 bases. The ends lost 9 bases at V and 0 bases at J; junction bases unmatched: 11. The CDR3 has 16 amino acids. Germline loops: CDR1 ENHRY, CDR2 SYGVKD. This CDR3 is CAISAGTADSGNTIYF. In DNA, the CDR3 is TGTGCCATTAGCGCCGGGACAGCCGACTCTGGAAACACCATATATTTT.

The genes are TRBV9 and TRBJ2-1, with D perhaps being TRBD1 or TRBD2 (5 bases each). V lost 4 bases and J lost 5, with 10 bases in between. Looked up from germline, CDR1 is SGDLS and CDR2 is YYNGEE. CDR3 length: 13 amino acids. CDR3 coding DNA: TGTGCCAGCAGCCCGGGGCTAGACAATGAGCAGTTCTTC. Amino acids: CASSPGLDNEQFF.

The chain joins TRBV5-8 to TRBJ1-5; no reliable D call. With 0 bases removed from V and 9 bases from J, the gap between germline ends came to 13 bases. Germline V gives CDR1 SGHTS, CDR2 YDEGEE. This CDR3 spans 14 amino acids. This CDR3 is CASSLGAGLGPQHF. In nucleotides, the CDR3 is TGTGCCAGCAGCTTGGGGGCTGGCTTGGGGCCCCAGCATTTT.

J is TRBJ1-3 and V is TRBV23-1, with TRBD1 matching 10 bases. TRBV23-1 is filed as an ORF, its function uncertain. With V trimmed by 4 bases and J by 3 bases, 3 bases remained unmatched. The CDR3 consists of 15 residues. The CDR3 DNA is TGCGCCAGCAGTCGCCGGGACAGGGGTGGAAACACCATATATTTT. The encoded protein is CASSRRDRGGNTIYF.

The chain couples TRBV2 to TRBJ2-7, with a possible D match to TRBD2 (6 bases). The CDR3 runs 11 residues. Germline CDR1 reads SNHLY; CDR2 reads FYNNEI. The V gene lost 3 bases and the J gene lost 13 bases, with 13 bases spanning the gap. The CDR3 loop is CASSDGGAPYF. CDR3 DNA: TGTGCCAGCAGTGATGGCGGGGCCCCCTACTTC.

This chain joins TRBV7-8 and TRBJ1-1; D may be TRBD1 (5 bases). CDR3 length: 14 amino acids. V lost 0 bases, J lost 2 bases, and 7 bases lay in between. The germline CDR1 and CDR2 sequences are SGHVS and FQNEAQ. This CDR3 reads CASSLAGPNTEAFF. Written as DNA, the CDR3 is TGTGCCAGCAGCTTAGCGGGGCCAAACACTGAAGCTTTCTTT.

CDR3 sequence reads: CASSLGGGQGASSEQFF. CDR3 DNA sequence: TGTGCCAGCAGCCTGGGAGGGGGACAGGGGGCAAGTAGTGAGCAGTTCTTC. The chain couples TRBV5-4 to TRBJ2-1, with TRBD1 matching over 12 bases. The CDR3 spans 17 residues. Losses at the gene ends were 4 bases for V and 9 bases for J; bases not matched to a gene: 14. Looked up from germline, CDR1 is SGHNT and CDR2 is YYREEE (reference sequence).

J is TRBJ1-6 and V is TRBV7-2, with D perhaps matching TRBD1 (5 bases). This CDR3 has 15 amino acids. V gave up 1 base and J gave up 4 bases, with 8 bases separating them. CDR1 and CDR2 (germline): SGHTA, FQGNSA. The CDR3 loop is CASSLEGAYNSPLHF. The CDR3 region has the DNA TGTGCCAGCAGCTTAGAAGGGGCATATAATTCACCCCTCCACTTT. The variable domain in full, with the rest retrieved from reference TRBV7-2 and TRBJ1-6, is GAGVSQSPSNKVTEKGKDVELRCDPISGHTALYWYRQSLGQGLEFLIYFQGNSAPDKSGLPSDRFSAERTGGSVSTLTIQRTQQEDSAVYLCASSLEGAYNSPLHFGNGTRLTVT.

This rearrangement joins TRBV18 to TRBJ1-6; 9 nucleotides match TRBD1. CDR3 length: 15 residues. The germline gives CDR1 KGHSH, CDR2 LQKENI. The junction had 3 bases not matched to a gene; V was cut back by 1 base and J by 8 bases. CDR3 amino acids: CASSPRTGEDSPLHF. CDR3 in DNA: TGTGCCAGCTCACCACGGACAGGGGAAGATTCACCCCTCCACTTT.

V gene TRBV6-5 combines with J gene TRBJ2-7, with 7 bases aligning to TRBD2. V was clipped by 0 bases and J by 4 bases; unmatched bases: 9. This CDR3 is built from 16 residues. Germline CDR1 and CDR2: MNHEY and SVGAGI. The CDR3 spells CASSYSLRLALYEQYF. DNA for the CDR3: TGTGCCAGCAGTTACTCTCTGCGACTAGCCCTTTACGAGCAGTACTTC.

The chain couples TRBV2 to TRBJ1-4; 9 nucleotides match TRBD1. With 8 bases clipped from V and 0 bases from J, the junction kept 7 bases outside the gene matches. The CDR3 spans 16 residues. The germline CDR1 and CDR2 sequences are SNHLY and FYNNEI. The CDR3 sequence is CASSGQGVATNEKLFF. In DNA form, the CDR3 reads TGTGCCAGCTCGGGACAGGGAGTCGCAACTAATGAAAAACTGTTTTTT.

The CDR3: CASSLVDILGGTEAFF. The CDR3 coding sequence is TGCGCCAGCAGCTTGGTGGACATTCTGGGGGGGACTGAAGCTTTCTTT. The V gene is TRBV5-1, the J gene TRBJ1-1, with D tentatively TRBD1 (5 bases). This CDR3 has 16 amino acids. Trimming stripped 0 bases from V and 5 bases from J, with 17 bases between. Germline CDR1 reads SGHRS; CDR2 reads YFSETQ.

V gene TRBV10-3 combines with J gene TRBJ2-5; possibly TRBD2 for D (6 bases). CDR1 and CDR2 (germline): ENHRY, SYGVKD. V was pared by 4 bases and J by 2 bases, with 14 bases between. This CDR3 has 15 residues. CDR3 sequence: CAISGGEVEQETQYF. DNA for the CDR3: TGTGCCATCAGTGGAGGGGAGGTAGAACAAGAGACCCAGTACTTC.

The genes are TRBV3-1 (or the pseudogene TRBV3-2) and TRBJ2-2; 10 bases agree with TRBD2. Germline V gene lookup returns CDR1 LGHDT and CDR2 YNNKEL (reference sequence). Trimming cost V 4 bases and J 2 bases; bases outside gene matches: 4. The CDR3 consists of 16 residues. The CDR3 spells CASSLRTSGNTGELFF. In DNA form, the CDR3 reads TGTGCCAGCAGCCTCCGGACTAGCGGAAACACCGGGGAGCTGTTTTTT.

The CDR3 nucleotides read TGCAGCGTTGACAGGGGGGACATTCAGTACTTC. The encoded protein is CSVDRGDIQYF. The V gene is TRBV29-1, the J gene TRBJ2-4; weak D call: TRBD1 (7 bases). The CDR3 is 11 amino acids. Trimming stripped 3 bases from V and 8 bases from J, with 8 bases between. Germline-derived CDR1 and CDR2 are SQVTM and ANQGSEA.

This clone was found once. The chain couples TRBV5-5 to TRBJ2-1, with D unclear. V was pared by 0 bases and J by 7 bases, with 5 bases between. CDR3 length: 12 residues. Germline V gives CDR1 SGHKS, CDR2 YYEKEE (reference sequence). This CDR3 is CASSLGSNEQFF. The CDR3 DNA sequence: TGTGCCAGCAGCTTGGGGTCAAATGAGCAGTTCTTC.